This T cell receptor (beta chain) was documented in a study of cytomegalovirus exposure and HLA in healthy donors. With V trimmed by 4 bases and J by 7 bases, 5 bases remained unmatched. The germline V gene has CDR1 MRHNA and CDR2 SNTAGT. The CDR3 spans 13 residues. Notes on this clone: What it binds is not known.

Study-wide points: Trimming of TCR beta V- and J-genes showed a link, identified in a later analysis, to a missense DCLRE1C variant. While the bulk of TCR sequences proved rare, some public TCRs turned up in many donors.

It was with 60 Vbeta and 13 Jbeta primers that the PCR ran. Using immunoSEQ multiplex PCR, the repertoire was profiled, and TCRdb retains in-frame clones only, with some absent. The profile shows about 150,000 clones, approximately 69% of them singletons. The chain is built from TRBV6-4 and TRBJ1-2; 8 nucleotides align to TRBD1. The receptor was isolated from a man aged 25 to 40 in good health and CMV-seronegative. Material: PBMCs. CDR3 sequence reads: CASSVDRGGGYTF. For the CDR3, the DNA is TGTGCCAGCAGTGTAGACAGGGGAGGTGGCTACACCTTC.